The rows below give T cell receptor beta chains drawn from one sample of a study of cytomegalovirus exposure and HLA in healthy donors. Measured with immunoSEQ multiplex PCR; TCRdb has only the in-frame clones, and not every one. The sample consists of approximately 180,000 clones, roughly 78% of them appearing once. Source material: PBMCs. The receptor source for this set is a woman aged 50 to 60 in good health and CMV-seropositive. CDR3s include the opening cysteine and the closing phenylalanine or tryptophan. Each record gives: D gene, J gene, clone size, V gene, CDR3 DNA, CDR3 protein. The D gene is left open where the match is weak. Not all rows give a size; the values are once, few, many and, for expanded clones, a class.

D gene: NA
J gene: TRBJ2-3
clone size: NA
V gene: TRBV13
CDR3 DNA: TGTGCCAGCAGCTTAGTTACTAATACGCAGTATTTT
CDR3 protein: CASSLVTNTQYF

D gene: TRBD1
J gene: TRBJ2-7
clone size: NA
V gene: TRBV6-1
CDR3 DNA: TGTGCCAGCAGATGGACAGGGGATGACGAGCAGTACTTC
CDR3 protein: CASRWTGDDEQYF

D gene: NA
J gene: TRBJ1-3
clone size: NA
V gene: TRBV11-2
CDR3 DNA: TGTGCCAGCAGCTTAGGTCGCTCTGGAAACACCATATATTTT
CDR3 protein: CASSLGRSGNTIYF

D gene: TRBD1
J gene: TRBJ1-3
clone size: NA
V gene: TRBV30
CDR3 DNA: TGTGCCTGCATCGACAGGGCTGGAAACACCATATATTTT
CDR3 protein: CACIDRAGNTIYF

D gene: TRBD1
J gene: TRBJ1-1
clone size: NA
V gene: TRBV11-3
CDR3 DNA: TGTGCCAGCAGCCCACAGGGGGCCACTGAAGCTTTCTTT
CDR3 protein: CASSPQGATEAFF

D gene: TRBD1
J gene: TRBJ1-1
clone size: NA
V gene: TRBV19
CDR3 DNA: TGTGCCAGTAGTCGTTCCGGACAGGGGGACATGAACACTGAAGCTTTCTTT
CDR3 protein: CASSRSGQGDMNTEAFF

D gene: NA
J gene: TRBJ2-3
clone size: once
V gene: TRBV18
CDR3 DNA: TGTGCCAGCTCACTAACTCCCAGCACAGATACGCAGTATTTT
CDR3 protein: CASSLTPSTDTQYF

D gene: NA
J gene: TRBJ1-1
clone size: NA
V gene: TRBV6-5
CDR3 DNA: TGTGCCAGCAGTTATCGGCAGGGGAACACTGAAGCTTTCTTT
CDR3 protein: CASSYRQGNTEAFF

D gene: NA
J gene: TRBJ2-7
clone size: NA
V gene: TRBV7-9
CDR3 DNA: TGTTCCAGCAGCCCTCCGGTGGGGGGGCAATATTCGACTACGAGTGAGCAGTACTTC
CDR3 protein: CSSSPPVGGQYSTTSEQYF

D gene: NA
J gene: TRBJ2-2
clone size: NA
V gene: TRBV30
CDR3 DNA: TGTGCCTGGAGTGTACGAGGGCACACCGGGGAGCTGTTTTTT
CDR3 protein: CAWSVRGHTGELFF

D gene: TRBD1
J gene: TRBJ1-4
clone size: NA
V gene: TRBV7-8
CDR3 DNA: TGTGCCAGCAGCCGGGACAGTTCTAATGAAAAACTGTTTTTT
CDR3 protein: CASSRDSSNEKLFF

D gene: TRBD1
J gene: TRBJ1-2
clone size: NA
V gene: TRBV5-4
CDR3 DNA: TGTGCCAGCAGTAACCCTTTACAGGGGGATGGCTACACCTTC
CDR3 protein: CASSNPLQGDGYTF

D gene: NA
J gene: TRBJ2-5
clone size: NA
V gene: TRBV6-5
CDR3 DNA: TGTGCCAGCAGTTTCGGGGGAAACCAGATAGAGACCCAGTACTTC
CDR3 protein: CASSFGGNQIETQYF

D gene: NA
J gene: TRBJ1-6
clone size: NA
V gene: TRBV28
CDR3 DNA: TGTGCCAGCAGTTTAGCACGGTATAATTCACCCCTCCACTTT
CDR3 protein: CASSLARYNSPLHF

D gene: NA
J gene: TRBJ2-1
clone size: NA
V gene: TRBV10-3
CDR3 DNA: TGTGCCATCAGTGAGGCCGGGAGTCGAGGCAATGAGCAGTTCTTC
CDR3 protein: CAISEAGSRGNEQFF

D gene: NA
J gene: TRBJ1-2
clone size: NA
V gene: TRBV12-5
CDR3 DNA: TGTGCTAGTGGTTTGGTCCACAATCAGGGATTCTTCAACTATGGCTACACCTTC
CDR3 protein: CASGLVHNQGFFNYGYTF

D gene: NA
J gene: TRBJ1-1
clone size: NA
V gene: TRBV29-1
CDR3 DNA: TGCAGCGTTGATCGGACCTTAGGGACACCCAACACTGAAGCTTTCTTT
CDR3 protein: CSVDRTLGTPNTEAFF

D gene: TRBD1
J gene: TRBJ2-7
clone size: NA
V gene: TRBV5-1
CDR3 DNA: TGCGCCAGCAGCCGCTGGACAGGGGAAGAAACTTTAGCCGGGAACTTC
CDR3 protein: CASSRWTGEETLAGNF

D gene: NA
J gene: TRBJ2-5
clone size: few
V gene: TRBV23-1
CDR3 DNA: TGCGCCAGCAGCCCCCGTCGGGGGGCGAGAGTGGAGACCCAGTACTTC
CDR3 protein: CASSPRRGARVETQYF

D gene: NA
J gene: TRBJ2-7
clone size: NA
V gene: TRBV5-5
CDR3 DNA: TGTGCCAGCAGCTGGGACTCCAACGAGCAGTACTTC
CDR3 protein: CASSWDSNEQYF

D gene: TRBD2
J gene: TRBJ2-1
clone size: NA
V gene: TRBV13
CDR3 DNA: TGTGCCAGCAGCTCAAAACTAGCGGGGGGGCGCAATGAGCAGTTCTTC
CDR3 protein: CASSSKLAGGRNEQFF

D gene: NA
J gene: TRBJ1-3
clone size: NA
V gene: TRBV2
CDR3 DNA: TGTGCCAGCAGTGGAGAGGCTCCGCTCTCTGGAAACACCATATATTTT
CDR3 protein: CASSGEAPLSGNTIYF

D gene: TRBD1
J gene: TRBJ2-7
clone size: NA
V gene: TRBV27
CDR3 DNA: TGTGCCAGCAGTCTTTACAGGGGACCCTCCTACGAGCAGTACTTC
CDR3 protein: CASSLYRGPSYEQYF

D gene: NA
J gene: TRBJ1-1
clone size: NA
V gene: TRBV5-1
CDR3 DNA: TGCGCCAGCAAAGGGGTGGTAGGAACTGAAGCTTTCTTT
CDR3 protein: CASKGVVGTEAFF

D gene: NA
J gene: TRBJ2-5
clone size: NA
V gene: TRBV28
CDR3 DNA: TGTGCCAGCAGTTTATCTGGAGTGTGGGAGACCCAGTACTTC
CDR3 protein: CASSLSGVWETQYF

D gene: NA
J gene: TRBJ1-5
clone size: NA
V gene: TRBV4-1
CDR3 DNA: TGCGCCAGCAGCCGGGTCGGGGTTTATAGCAATCAGCCCCAGCATTTT
CDR3 protein: CASSRVGVYSNQPQHF

D gene: NA
J gene: TRBJ1-3
clone size: NA
V gene: TRBV7-8
CDR3 DNA: TGTGCCAGCAGCCCCCGCGGGGCGAGCTCTGGAAACACCATATATTTT
CDR3 protein: CASSPRGASSGNTIYF

D gene: TRBD1
J gene: TRBJ1-1
clone size: NA
V gene: TRBV6-5
CDR3 DNA: TGTGCCAGCAGTTACACAGGGGTAGGGACTGAAGCTTTCTTT
CDR3 protein: CASSYTGVGTEAFF

D gene: TRBD1
J gene: TRBJ1-2
clone size: NA
V gene: TRBV10-3
CDR3 DNA: TGTGCCATCAGTGAGTCCTTACAGGGGGCAGGCTATGGCTACACCTTC
CDR3 protein: CAISESLQGAGYGYTF